This T cell receptor (beta chain) stems from a study of blood T cell repertoires in COVID-19. Study overall: Donors in the United States, Italy and Spain gave samples during acute or convalescent COVID-19.

The germline V gene has CDR1 WNHNN and CDR2 SYGVQD (reference sequence). V lost 0 bases, J lost 7 bases, and 1 base stayed unmatched. The CDR3 loop spans 15 amino acids. The sample holds a few counts of this clone. Per the authors' pipeline: Cell counts per sample came from amplifying reference gene primers. Using immunoSEQ multiplex PCR, the repertoire was profiled, and TCRdb retains in-frame clones only, with some absent. The V and J calls and the clone size are those of that table, but D and trimming were determined from the DNA. The sample records 70,000 to 90,000 clones, 78% being singletons. The J gene is TRBJ2-1, the V gene TRBV10-1; 12 bases are a match to TRBD2. This clonotype originated in a human donor in a cohort sampled during active COVID-19. Material for sequencing was peripheral blood. CDR3 loop: CASSESLAGGNEQFF. The CDR3 nucleotides read TGCGCCAGCAGTGAGTCCCTAGCGGGGGGGAATGAGCAGTTCTTC.